These 10 T cell receptor beta chains share one sample of origin, sequenced in a study of blood T cell repertoires in COVID-19. Repertoires were generated with immunoSEQ multiplex PCR, while TCRdb's copy carries only in-frame clones and drops some. The sample records 250,000 or so clones, just under 90% being singletons. Sequencing was done on a sample of PBMCs or T cells enriched from blood (not recorded which). These receptor sequences come from a man over 45 who had been exposed to COVID-19.

The rearrangement joins TRBV19 to TRBJ1-5, with 9 bases fitting TRBD1. Trimming cost V 5 bases and J 7 bases; bases outside gene matches: 3. The CDR3 has 13 residues. CDR1 is LNHDA, CDR2 SQIVND, per germline (reference sequence). CDR3 in DNA: TGTGCCAGTAGTTACAGGGGGCAACAGCCCCAGCATTTT. Translation: CASSYRGQQPQHF.

This sequence joins TRBV7-3 and TRBJ1-2; tentative D call: TRBD1 (6 bases). CDR3 length: 15 amino acids. Germline V gene data show CDR1 as SGHTA and CDR2 as FQGTGA. Deletions cut 2 bases from V and 8 bases from J, with 18 bases between. The CDR3 DNA sequence: TGTGCCAGCAGCTTAGGATTCTCAGGGGACGGCGGCTACACCTTC. Translation gives CASSLGFSGDGGYTF.

The rearrangement joins TRBV19 to TRBJ1-4, with D tentatively TRBD1 (5 bases). V was clipped by 6 bases and J by 8 bases, with 16 bases between them. Per germline, CDR1 LNHDA and CDR2 SQIVND (reference sequence). The CDR3 spans 14 residues. The CDR3 nucleotides are TGTGCCAGTAGCCCCCCAGGGTCTGTCGAAAAACTGTTTTTT. Amino acid sequence: CASSPPGSVEKLFF.

This clone was observed a single time. The DNA for the CDR3 is TGCGCCAGCAGTTCACAGGGAACGGATGGCTACACCTTC. It translates to CASSSQGTDGYTF. The chain employs TRBV5-1 and TRBJ1-2, with TRBD1 as a possible D gene (6 bases). CDR3 length equals 13 residues. The V gene's germline CDR1 is SGHRS and CDR2 YFSETQ. Trimming removed 5 bases from V and 6 bases from J, with 14 bases in between.

This clone occurred once. V gene TRBV28 combines with J gene TRBJ1-6; tentatively, D is TRBD1 (5 bases). The germline V gene encodes CDR1 MDHEN and CDR2 SYDVKM. The CDR3 totals 17 residues. With 2 bases removed from V and 7 bases from J, the gap between germline ends came to 18 bases. The CDR3 is CASSLNPKAGWNSPLHF. CDR3 DNA: TGTGCCAGCAGTTTAAACCCCAAGGCAGGGTGGAATTCACCCCTCCACTTT.

The chain carries TRBV5-1 and TRBJ1-6; 8 positions match TRBD1. Trimming took 6 bases from V and 9 from J; bases not matched to a gene: 8. CDR1 is SGHRS and CDR2 is YFSETQ in the germline V gene. This CDR3 spans 14 amino acids. In nucleotides, the CDR3 is TGCGCCAGCAACGGACAGGGTGGAACTTCACCCCTCCACTTT. It encodes CASNGQGGTSPLHF.

The rearrangement uses TRBV5-6 and TRBJ2-3; 8 bases match TRBD1. The V segment lost 4 bases and the J segment 7 bases; nucleotides outside the gene matches: 11. Germline loops: CDR1 SGHDT, CDR2 YYEEEE. This CDR3 comprises 15 residues. As DNA, the CDR3 is TGTGCCAGCAGCAGTATGGGGCAGGGGGCGAATACGCAGTATTTT. Translation gives CASSSMGQGANTQYF.

V gene TRBV5-4 combines with J gene TRBJ1-1; 9 bases fit TRBD1. CDR3 length equals 15 residues. The V and J ends lost 4 bases and 5 bases, in that order; junction bases with no gene match: 9. Germline lookup yields CDR1 SGHNT and CDR2 YYREEE (reference sequence). DNA of the CDR3: TGTGCCAGCAGCCCGGGACAGGGAATGGGGACTGAAGCTTTCTTT. Its translation: CASSPGQGMGTEAFF.

V gene TRBV3-1 (or the pseudogene TRBV3-2) combines with J gene TRBJ1-2; D is undetermined. CDR1 is LGHDT and CDR2 is YNNKEL in the germline V gene (reference sequence). V lost 2 bases to trimming and J lost 4 bases, with 11 bases between them. This CDR3 comprises 14 residues. CDR3 in DNA: TGTGCCAGCAGCCAAAGCCAGGCGGGCTATGGCTACACCTTC. Translated, it gives CASSQSQAGYGYTF.

This chain links TRBV5-1 with TRBJ2-7, with D perhaps matching TRBD1 (5 bases). The CDR3 runs to 14 residues. V was cut by 8 bases and J by 4 bases, with 19 bases left in between. Germline CDR1 SGHRS, CDR2 YFSETQ. The CDR3 sequence: CASTQLGREYEQYF. As DNA, the CDR3 is TGCGCCAGTACACAACTTGGCAGGGAATACGAGCAGTACTTC.